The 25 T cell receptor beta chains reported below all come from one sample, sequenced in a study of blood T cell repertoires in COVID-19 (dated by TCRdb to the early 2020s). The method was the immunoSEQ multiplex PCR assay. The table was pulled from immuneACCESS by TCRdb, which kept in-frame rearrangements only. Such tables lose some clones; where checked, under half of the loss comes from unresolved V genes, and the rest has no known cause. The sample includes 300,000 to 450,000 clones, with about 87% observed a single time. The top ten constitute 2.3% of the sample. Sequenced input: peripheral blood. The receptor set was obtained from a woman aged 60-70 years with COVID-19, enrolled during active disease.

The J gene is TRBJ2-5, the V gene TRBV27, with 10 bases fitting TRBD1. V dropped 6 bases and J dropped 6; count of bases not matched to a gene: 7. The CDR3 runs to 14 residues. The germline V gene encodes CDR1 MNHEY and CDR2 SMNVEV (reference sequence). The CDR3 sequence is CASRSLGQGKTQYF. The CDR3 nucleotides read TGTGCCAGCAGATCCCTGGGACAGGGGAAGACCCAGTACTTC.

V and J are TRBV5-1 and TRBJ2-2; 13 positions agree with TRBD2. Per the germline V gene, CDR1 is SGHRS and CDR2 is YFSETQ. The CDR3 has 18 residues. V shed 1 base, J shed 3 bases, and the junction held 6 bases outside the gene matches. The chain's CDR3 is CASSLRGGLAGDTGELFF. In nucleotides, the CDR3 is TGCGCCAGCAGCTTGAGGGGTGGACTAGCGGGGGACACCGGGGAGCTGTTTTTT.

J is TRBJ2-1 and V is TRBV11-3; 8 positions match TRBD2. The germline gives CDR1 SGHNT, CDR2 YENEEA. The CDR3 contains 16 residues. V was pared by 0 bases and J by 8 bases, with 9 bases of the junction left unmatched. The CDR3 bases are TGTGCCAGCAGCTTAGACCCCATTAACGGGAGGGATGAGCAGTTCTTC. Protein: CASSLDPINGRDEQFF.

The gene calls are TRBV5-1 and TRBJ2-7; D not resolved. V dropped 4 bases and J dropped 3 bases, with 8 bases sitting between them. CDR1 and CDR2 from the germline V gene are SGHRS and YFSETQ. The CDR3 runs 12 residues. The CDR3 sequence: CASSRTSYEQYF. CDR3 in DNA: TGCGCCAGCAGCCGCACAAGCTACGAGCAGTACTTC. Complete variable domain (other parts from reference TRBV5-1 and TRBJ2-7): KAGVTQTPRYLIKTRGQQVTLSCSPISGHRSVSWYQQTPGQGLQFLFEYFSETQRNKGNFPGRFSGRQFSNSRSEMNVSTLELGDSALYLCASSRTSYEQYFGPGTRLTVT.

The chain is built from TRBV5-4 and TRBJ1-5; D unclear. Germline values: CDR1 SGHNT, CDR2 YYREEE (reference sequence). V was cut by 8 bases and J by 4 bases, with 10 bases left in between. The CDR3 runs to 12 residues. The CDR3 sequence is CARIVSNQPQHF. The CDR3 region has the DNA TGTGCCAGGATTGTTAGTAATCAGCCCCAGCATTTT.

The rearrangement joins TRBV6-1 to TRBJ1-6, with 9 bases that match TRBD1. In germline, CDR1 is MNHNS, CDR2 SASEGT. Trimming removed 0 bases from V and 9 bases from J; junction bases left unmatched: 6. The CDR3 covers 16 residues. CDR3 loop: CASSEATGGGGSPLHF. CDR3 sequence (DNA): TGTGCCAGCAGTGAAGCTACAGGGGGCGGTGGTTCACCCCTCCACTTT.

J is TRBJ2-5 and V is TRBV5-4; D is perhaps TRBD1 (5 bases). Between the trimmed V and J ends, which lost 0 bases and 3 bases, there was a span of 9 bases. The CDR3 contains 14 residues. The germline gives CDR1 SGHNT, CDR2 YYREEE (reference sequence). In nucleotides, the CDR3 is TGTGCCAGCAGCTTGGTTAGCAGGGAAGAGACCCAGTACTTC. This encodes CASSLVSREETQYF.

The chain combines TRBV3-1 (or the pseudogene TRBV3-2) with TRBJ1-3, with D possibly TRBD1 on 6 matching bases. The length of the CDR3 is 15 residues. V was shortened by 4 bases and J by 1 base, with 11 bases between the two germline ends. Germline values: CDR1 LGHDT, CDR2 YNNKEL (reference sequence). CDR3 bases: TGTGCCAGCAGCCTTAACAGGGTTTCTGGAAACACCATATATTTT. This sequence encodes CASSLNRVSGNTIYF.

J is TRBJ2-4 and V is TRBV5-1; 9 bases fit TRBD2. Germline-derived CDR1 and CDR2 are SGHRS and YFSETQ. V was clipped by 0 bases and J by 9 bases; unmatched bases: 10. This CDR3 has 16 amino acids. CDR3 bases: TGCGCCAGCAGCTTGGTGGCTAGCGGGGCCGGAAGCATTCAGTACTTC. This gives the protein CASSLVASGAGSIQYF. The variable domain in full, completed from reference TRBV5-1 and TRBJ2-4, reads KAGVTQTPRYLIKTRGQQVTLSCSPISGHRSVSWYQQTPGQGLQFLFEYFSETQRNKGNFPGRFSGRQFSNSRSEMNVSTLELGDSALYLCASSLVASGAGSIQYFGAGTRLSVL.

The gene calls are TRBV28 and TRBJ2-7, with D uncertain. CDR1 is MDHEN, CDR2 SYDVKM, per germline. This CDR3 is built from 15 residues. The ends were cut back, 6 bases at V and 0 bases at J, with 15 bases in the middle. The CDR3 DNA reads TGTGCCAGCAGGGGTACGAGGTTGGGCTCCTACGAGCAGTACTTC. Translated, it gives CASRGTRLGSYEQYF.

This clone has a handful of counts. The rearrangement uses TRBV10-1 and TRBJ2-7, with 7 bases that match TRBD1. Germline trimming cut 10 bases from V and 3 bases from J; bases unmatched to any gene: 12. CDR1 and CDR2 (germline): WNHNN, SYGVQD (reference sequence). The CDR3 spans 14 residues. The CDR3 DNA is TGCGCCATTACCTTGATGGGACAGATCTACGAGCAGTACTTC. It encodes CAITLMGQIYEQYF.

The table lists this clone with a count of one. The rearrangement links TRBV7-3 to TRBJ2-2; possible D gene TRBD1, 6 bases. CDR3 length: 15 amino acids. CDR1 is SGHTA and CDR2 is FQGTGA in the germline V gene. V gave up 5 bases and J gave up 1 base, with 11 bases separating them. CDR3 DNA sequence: TGTGCCAGCAGCCCGCAGGGGCTGAACACCGGGGAGCTGTTTTTT. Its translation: CASSPQGLNTGELFF.

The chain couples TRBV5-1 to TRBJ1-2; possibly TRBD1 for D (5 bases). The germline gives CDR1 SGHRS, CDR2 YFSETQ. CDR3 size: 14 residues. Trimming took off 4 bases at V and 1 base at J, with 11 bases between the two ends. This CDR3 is CASSRAGDNYGYTF. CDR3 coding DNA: TGCGCCAGCAGCCGGGCGGGGGATAACTATGGCTACACCTTC.

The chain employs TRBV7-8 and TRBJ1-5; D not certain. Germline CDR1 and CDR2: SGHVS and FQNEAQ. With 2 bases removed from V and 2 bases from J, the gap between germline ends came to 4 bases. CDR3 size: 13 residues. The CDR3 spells CASSLPGNQPQHF. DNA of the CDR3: TGTGCCAGCAGCTTACCGGGCAATCAGCCCCAGCATTTT.

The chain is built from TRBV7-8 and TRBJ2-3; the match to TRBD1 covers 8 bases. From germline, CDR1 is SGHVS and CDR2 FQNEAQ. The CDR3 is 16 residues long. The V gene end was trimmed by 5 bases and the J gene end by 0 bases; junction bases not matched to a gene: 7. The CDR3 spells CASSPRQGTSTDTQYF. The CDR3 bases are TGTGCCAGCAGCCCACGACAGGGGACTAGCACAGATACGCAGTATTTT.

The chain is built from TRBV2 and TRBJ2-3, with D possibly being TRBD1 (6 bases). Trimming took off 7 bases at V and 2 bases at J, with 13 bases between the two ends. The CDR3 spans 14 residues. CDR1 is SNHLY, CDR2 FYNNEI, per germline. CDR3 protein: CASTHRENTDTQYF. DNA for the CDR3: TGTGCCAGCACCCACAGGGAAAACACAGATACGCAGTATTTT.

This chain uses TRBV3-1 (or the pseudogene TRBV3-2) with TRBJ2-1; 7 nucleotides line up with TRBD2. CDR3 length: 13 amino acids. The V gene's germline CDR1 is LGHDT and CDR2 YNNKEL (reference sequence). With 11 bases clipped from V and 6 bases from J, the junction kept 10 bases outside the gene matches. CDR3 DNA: TGTGCCGTCCAGAGCTGGGGGGGCAATGAGCAGTTCTTC. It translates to CAVQSWGGNEQFF.

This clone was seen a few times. CDR3 residues: CASSLVGTGGDGYTF. The CDR3 DNA sequence: TGTGCCAGCAGCTTAGTGGGGACAGGGGGCGATGGCTACACCTTC. The chain employs TRBV7-9 and TRBJ1-2; TRBD1 matches at 12 bases. The CDR3 extends over 15 amino acids. Germline values: CDR1 SEHNR, CDR2 FQNEAQ (reference sequence). V dropped 1 base and J dropped 6; count of bases not matched to a gene: 3.

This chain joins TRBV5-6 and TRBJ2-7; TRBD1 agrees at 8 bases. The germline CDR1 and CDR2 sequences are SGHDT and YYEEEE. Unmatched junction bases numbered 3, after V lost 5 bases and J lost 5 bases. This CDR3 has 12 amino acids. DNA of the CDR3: TGTGCCAGCAGTAAGACAGGGGACGAGCAGTACTTC. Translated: CASSKTGDEQYF.

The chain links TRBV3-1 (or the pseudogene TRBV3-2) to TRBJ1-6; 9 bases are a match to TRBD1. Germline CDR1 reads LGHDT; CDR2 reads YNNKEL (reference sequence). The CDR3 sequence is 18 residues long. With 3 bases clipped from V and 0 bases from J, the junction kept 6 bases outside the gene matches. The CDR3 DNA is TGTGCCAGCAGCCACGGACAGGGGCAAAGCTCCTATAATTCACCCCTCCACTTT. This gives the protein CASSHGQGQSSYNSPLHF.

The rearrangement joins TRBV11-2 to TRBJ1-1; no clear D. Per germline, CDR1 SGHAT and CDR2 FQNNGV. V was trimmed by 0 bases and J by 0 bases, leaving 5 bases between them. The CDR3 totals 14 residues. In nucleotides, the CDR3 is TGTGCCAGCAGCTTAGATCTTGTGAACACTGAAGCTTTCTTT. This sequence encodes CASSLDLVNTEAFF.

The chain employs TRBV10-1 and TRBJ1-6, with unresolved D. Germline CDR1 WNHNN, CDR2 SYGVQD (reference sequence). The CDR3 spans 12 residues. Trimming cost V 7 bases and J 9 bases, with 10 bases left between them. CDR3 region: CASKHKRSPLHF. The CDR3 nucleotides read TGCGCCAGCAAGCACAAGCGTTCACCCCTCCACTTT.

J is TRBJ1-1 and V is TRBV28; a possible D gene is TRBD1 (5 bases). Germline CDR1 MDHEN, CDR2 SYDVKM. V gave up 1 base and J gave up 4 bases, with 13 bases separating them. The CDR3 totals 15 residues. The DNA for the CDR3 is TGTGCCAGCAGTTTATATGACAGAAGCACCACTGAAGCTTTCTTT. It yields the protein CASSLYDRSTTEAFF.

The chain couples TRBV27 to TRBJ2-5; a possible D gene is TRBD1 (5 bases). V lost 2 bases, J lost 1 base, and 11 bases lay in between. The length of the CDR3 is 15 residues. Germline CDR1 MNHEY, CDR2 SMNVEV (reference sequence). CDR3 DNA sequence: TGTGCCAGCAGTTTAGAGGCCAGGGTCCAAGAGACCCAGTACTTC. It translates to CASSLEARVQETQYF.

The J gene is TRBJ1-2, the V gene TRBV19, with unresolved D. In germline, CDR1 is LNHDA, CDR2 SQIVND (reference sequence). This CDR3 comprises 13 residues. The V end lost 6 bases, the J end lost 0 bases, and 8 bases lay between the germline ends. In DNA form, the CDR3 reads TGTGCCAGTAGGACAACAGCTAACTATGGCTACACCTTC. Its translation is CASRTTANYGYTF.